Given below is one T cell receptor (beta chain) in context. Its specificity is unknown. A single base separates this from a much larger clone, so it may be a read error. A library of TCRbeta sequences, prepared with unique molecular identifiers, was generated. TCRdb passed the PCR reads through MiXCR, listing each CDR3 protein once. The table lists roughly 490,000 distinct CDR3 sequences, 11% of them singletons. This entry is derived from a study of T-cell reconstitution after alpha-beta-depleted transplantation in children. Findings of the study overall: By one year post-transplant, T-cell counts and diversity largely arose from T cells that were newly produced. Some patients' high day-60 TCRbeta diversity was attributed to recipient cells surviving conditioning.

The sequence was collected from a female patient aged 2 to 10 who had a stem cell transplant for aplastic anemia, so the T cells may come from the graft donor. Sequencing was performed on PBMCs, mostly from graft donor cells, taken 180 days after TCRalphabeta/CD19-depleted stem cell transplant.

CDR3 sequence: CASSSTGKPVFSGRSYNEQFF. CDR3 in DNA: TGCGCCAGCAGCTCAACGGGAAAGCCCGTTTTCAGCGGGAGATCCTACAATGAGCAGTTCTTC. The gene calls are TRBV5-1 and TRBJ2-1; 8 positions match TRBD2. The V gene's germline CDR1 is SGHRS and CDR2 YFSETQ. With V trimmed by 3 bases and J by 1 base, 21 bases remained unmatched. The CDR3 is made up of 21 amino acids. Full variable domain (outside the CDR3, taken from reference TRBV5-1 and TRBJ2-1): KAGVTQTPRYLIKTRGQQVTLSCSPISGHRSVSWYQQTPGQGLQFLFEYFSETQRNKGNFPGRFSGRQFSNSRSEMNVSTLELGDSALYLCASSSTGKPVFSGRSYNEQFFGPGTRLTVL.